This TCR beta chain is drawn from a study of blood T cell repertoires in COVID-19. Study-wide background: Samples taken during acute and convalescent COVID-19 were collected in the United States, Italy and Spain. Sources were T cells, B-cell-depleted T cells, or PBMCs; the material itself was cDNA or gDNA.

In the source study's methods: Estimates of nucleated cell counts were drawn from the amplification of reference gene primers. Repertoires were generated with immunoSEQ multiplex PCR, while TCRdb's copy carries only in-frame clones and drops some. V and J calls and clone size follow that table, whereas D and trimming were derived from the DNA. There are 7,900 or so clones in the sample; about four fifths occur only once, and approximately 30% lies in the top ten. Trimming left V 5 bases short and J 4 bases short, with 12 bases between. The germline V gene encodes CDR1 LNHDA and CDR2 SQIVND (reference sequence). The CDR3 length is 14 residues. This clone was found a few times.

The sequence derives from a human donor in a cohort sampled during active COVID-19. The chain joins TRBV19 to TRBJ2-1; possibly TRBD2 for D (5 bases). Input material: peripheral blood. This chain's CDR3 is CASSLSGLYNEQFF. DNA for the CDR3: TGTGCCAGTAGTCTAAGCGGATTGTACAATGAGCAGTTCTTC.